The clone carrying this T cell receptor (beta chain) was picked up one time. The record originates from a study of blood T cell repertoires in COVID-19. Study-level background: Spain, Italy and the United States supplied samples that represented acute and convalescent COVID-19. Sample material is recorded as cDNA or gDNA derived from T cells, B-cell-depleted T cells, or PBMCs.

Source study methods: Reference gene primer amplification yielded estimated nucleated cell counts. Libraries were prepared by immunoSEQ multiplex PCR; TCRdb keeps only in-frame clonotypes and omits some of them. V and J calls and clone size are given by that table; D and trimming were obtained from the DNA. The table shows about 150,000 clones, with roughly 80% occurring only once. The Seattle site enrolled patients during active infection and followed them longitudinally. V was cut by 7 bases and J by 0 bases, with 9 bases left in between. The germline CDR1 and CDR2 sequences are MGHDK and SYGVNS. The CDR3 contains 13 residues.

The receptor was isolated from a woman aged 55-69 years with COVID-19, enrolled during active disease. Sequenced sample: peripheral blood. The V and J genes are TRBV25-1 and TRBJ1-1; D ambiguous. CDR3 DNA: TGTGCCAGCACAAACTCTATGAACACTGAAGCTTTCTTT. Translating gives CASTNSMNTEAFF.